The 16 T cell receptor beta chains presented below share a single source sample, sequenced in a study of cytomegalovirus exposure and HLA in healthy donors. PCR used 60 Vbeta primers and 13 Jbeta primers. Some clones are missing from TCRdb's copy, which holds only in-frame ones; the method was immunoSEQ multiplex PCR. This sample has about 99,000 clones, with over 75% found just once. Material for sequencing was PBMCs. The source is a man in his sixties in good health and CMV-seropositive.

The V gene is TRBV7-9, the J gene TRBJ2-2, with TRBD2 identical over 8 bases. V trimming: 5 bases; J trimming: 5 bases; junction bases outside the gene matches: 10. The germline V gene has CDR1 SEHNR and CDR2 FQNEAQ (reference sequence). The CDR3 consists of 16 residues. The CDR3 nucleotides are TGTGCCAGCAGCCCGAATACGGGGGGGCAGACCGGGGAGCTGTTTTTT. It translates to CASSPNTGGQTGELFF. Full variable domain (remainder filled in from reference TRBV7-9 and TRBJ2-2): DTGVSQNPRHKITKRGQNVTFRCDPISEHNRLYWYRQTLGQGPEFLTYFQNEAQLEKSRLLSDRFSAERPKGSFSTLEIQRTEQGDSAMYLCASSPNTGGQTGELFFGEGSRLTVL.

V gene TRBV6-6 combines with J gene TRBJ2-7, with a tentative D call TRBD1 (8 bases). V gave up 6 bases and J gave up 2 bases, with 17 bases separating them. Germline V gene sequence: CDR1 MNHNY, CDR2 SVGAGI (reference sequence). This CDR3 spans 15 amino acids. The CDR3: CASRRGTGPAYEQYF. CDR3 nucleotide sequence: TGTGCCAGCAGGCGGGGGACAGGCCCTGCCTACGAGCAGTACTTC.

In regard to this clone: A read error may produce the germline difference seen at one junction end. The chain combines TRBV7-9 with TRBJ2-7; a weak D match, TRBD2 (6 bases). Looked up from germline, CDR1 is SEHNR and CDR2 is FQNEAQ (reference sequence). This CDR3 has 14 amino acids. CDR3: CSSSLLPGTDEQYF. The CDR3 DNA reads TGTTCCAGCAGCTTACTTCCCGGGACTGACGAGCAGTACTTC.

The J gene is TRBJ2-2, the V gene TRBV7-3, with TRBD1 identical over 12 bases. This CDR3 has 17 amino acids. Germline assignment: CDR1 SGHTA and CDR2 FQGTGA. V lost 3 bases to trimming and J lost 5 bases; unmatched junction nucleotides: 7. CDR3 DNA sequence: TGTGCCAGCAGCTTGGCCCCGGGACAGGGGGCAACCGGGGAGCTGTTTTTT. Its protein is CASSLAPGQGATGELFF.

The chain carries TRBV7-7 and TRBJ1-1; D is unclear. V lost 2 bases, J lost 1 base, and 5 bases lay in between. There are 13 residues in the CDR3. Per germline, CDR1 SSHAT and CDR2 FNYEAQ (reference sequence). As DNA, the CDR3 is TGTGCCAGCAGCTTACTGTGGAACACTGAAGCTTTCTTT. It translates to CASSLLWNTEAFF.

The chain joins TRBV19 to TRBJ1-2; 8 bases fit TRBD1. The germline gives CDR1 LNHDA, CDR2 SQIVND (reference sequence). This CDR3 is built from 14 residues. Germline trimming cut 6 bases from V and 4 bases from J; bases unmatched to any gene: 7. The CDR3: CASRKSGTGYGYTF. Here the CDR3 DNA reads TGTGCCAGTAGAAAATCCGGGACAGGCTATGGCTACACCTTC.

CDR3 sequence reads: CASSIESGYTF. As DNA, the CDR3 is TGTGCCAGTAGTATCGAGTCTGGCTACACCTTC. The chain employs TRBV19 and TRBJ1-2, with unresolved D. V was pared by 3 bases and J by 7 bases, with 6 bases between. The CDR3 length is 11 residues. The V gene's germline CDR1 is LNHDA and CDR2 SQIVND (reference sequence). Drawing the rest from reference TRBV19 and TRBJ1-2, the complete variable domain is DGGITQSPKYLFRKEGQNVTLSCEQNLNHDAMYWYRQDPGQGLRLIYYSQIVNDFQKGDIAEGYSVSREKKESFPLTVTSAQKNPTAFYLCASSIESGYTFGSGTRLTVV.

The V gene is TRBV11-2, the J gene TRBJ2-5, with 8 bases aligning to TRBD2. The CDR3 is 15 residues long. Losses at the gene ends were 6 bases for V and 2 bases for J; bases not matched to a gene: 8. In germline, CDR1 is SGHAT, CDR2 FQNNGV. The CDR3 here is CASSTRLAGQETQYF. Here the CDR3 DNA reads TGTGCCAGCAGTACGAGGTTAGCGGGGCAAGAGACCCAGTACTTC.

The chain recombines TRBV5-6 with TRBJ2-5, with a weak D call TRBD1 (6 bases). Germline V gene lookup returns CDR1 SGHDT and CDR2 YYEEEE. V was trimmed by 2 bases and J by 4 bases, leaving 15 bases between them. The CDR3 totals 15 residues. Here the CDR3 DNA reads TGTGCCAGCAGCTTCCCCCAGGGGAAACGAGAGACCCAGTACTTC. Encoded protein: CASSFPQGKRETQYF.

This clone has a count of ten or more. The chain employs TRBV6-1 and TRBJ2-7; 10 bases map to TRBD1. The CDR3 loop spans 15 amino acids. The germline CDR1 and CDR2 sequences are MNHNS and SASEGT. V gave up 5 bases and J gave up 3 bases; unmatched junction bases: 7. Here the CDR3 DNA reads TGTGCCAGCAGTTCCGGGACAGGGGACTTCTACGAGCAGTACTTC. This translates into CASSSGTGDFYEQYF.

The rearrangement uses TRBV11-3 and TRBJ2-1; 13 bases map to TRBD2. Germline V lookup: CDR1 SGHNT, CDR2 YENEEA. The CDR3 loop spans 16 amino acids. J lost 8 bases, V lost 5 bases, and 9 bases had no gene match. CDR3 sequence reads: CASSTRLAGGGDEQFF. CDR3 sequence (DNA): TGTGCCAGCAGCACTCGACTAGCGGGGGGCGGAGATGAGCAGTTCTTC.

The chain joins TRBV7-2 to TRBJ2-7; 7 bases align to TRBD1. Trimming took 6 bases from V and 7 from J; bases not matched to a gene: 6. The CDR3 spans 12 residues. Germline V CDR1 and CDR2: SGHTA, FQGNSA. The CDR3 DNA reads TGTGCCAGCAGAGGTAGGGGGCAAGAGCAGTACTTC. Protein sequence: CASRGRGQEQYF.

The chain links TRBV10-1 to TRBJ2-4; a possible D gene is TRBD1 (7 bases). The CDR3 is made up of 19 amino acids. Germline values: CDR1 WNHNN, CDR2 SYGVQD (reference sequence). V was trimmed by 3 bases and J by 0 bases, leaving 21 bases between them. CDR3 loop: CASSDRGDRDFLAKNIQYF. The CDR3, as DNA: TGCGCCAGCAGTGATAGGGGGGACAGAGACTTTCTAGCCAAAAACATTCAGTACTTC.

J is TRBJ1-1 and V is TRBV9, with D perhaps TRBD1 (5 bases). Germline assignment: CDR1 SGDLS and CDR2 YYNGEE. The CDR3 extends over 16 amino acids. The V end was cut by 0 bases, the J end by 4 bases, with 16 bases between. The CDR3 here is CASSVAARGGGTEAFF. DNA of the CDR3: TGTGCCAGCAGCGTAGCAGCCCGGGGCGGGGGCACTGAAGCTTTCTTT.

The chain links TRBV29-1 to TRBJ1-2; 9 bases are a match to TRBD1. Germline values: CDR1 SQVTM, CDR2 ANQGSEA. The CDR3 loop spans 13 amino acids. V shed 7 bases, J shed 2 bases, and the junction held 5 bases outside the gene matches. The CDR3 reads CSATGQGNYGYTF. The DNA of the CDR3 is TGCAGCGCCACGGGACAGGGCAACTATGGCTACACCTTC.

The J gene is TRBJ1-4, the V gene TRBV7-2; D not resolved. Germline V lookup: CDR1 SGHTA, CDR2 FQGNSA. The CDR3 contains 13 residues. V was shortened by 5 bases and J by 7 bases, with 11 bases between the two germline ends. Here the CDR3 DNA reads TGTGCCAGCAGCCCAGGCCCTCCTGAAAAACTGTTTTTT. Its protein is CASSPGPPEKLFF.